Within the sample, the clone carrying this T cell receptor (beta chain) is large. The antigen remains undetermined. The germline gives CDR1 SGHRS, CDR2 YFSETQ. Trimming pared 4 bases from V and 0 bases from J, leaving 17 bases between. The CDR3 is 16 residues long. This specimen comes from a study of spatial heterogeneity in lung cancer. Study-level results: Tumor mutation count correlated with how many alpha and beta TCRs expanded intratumorally.

Time point here: sample taken at primary tumor resection. Unsorted whole RNA of tumor, nontumor lung or frozen PBMC was sequenced. The study tagged each TCR cDNA molecule with a unique molecular identifier. TCRdb redid the calling of the 5' RACE reads with MiXCR, one entry per CDR3 protein. The sample consists of roughly 3,500 distinct CDR3 sequences, approximately 3.5% of them appearing once. This clonotype was obtained from a male donor with early-stage non-small cell lung cancer. V and J are TRBV5-1 and TRBJ2-7, with D perhaps assigned TRBD1 or TRBD2 (5 bases each). The starting material was lung tumor tissue, obtained at surgery. This CDR3 reads CASSPTGTPSSYEQYF. CDR3 coding DNA: TGCGCCAGCAGCCCCACCGGGACGCCTAGCTCCTACGAGCAGTACTTC.